The 15 T cell receptor beta chains presented below share a single source sample, sequenced in a study of CD8+ T cells in alopecia areata. cDNA reverse transcribed from extracted RNA served as the sequencing template. The assay was immunoSEQ multiplex PCR, and TCRdb's table has in-frame clones only and misses some. Found here are over 85,000 clones, approximately 70% of them singletons; the top ten hold approximately 15%. Treatment reported: oral pan-JAK inhibitor, 5-10 mg twice daily. This sample comprised CD8+ T cells sorted from blood, obtained at approximately week 42, from a patient treated with tofacitinib. Every receptor here comes from a human donor with alopecia areata.

This clone was counted only a few times. This rearrangement joins TRBV5-6 to TRBJ1-1; perhaps TRBD1 as D (6 bases). CDR3 length equals 15 residues. CDR1 and CDR2 from the germline V gene are SGHDT and YYEEEE. The V end was cut by 2 bases, the J end by 1 base, with 12 bases between. The CDR3 loop reads CASSLGAQGNTEAFF. The CDR3 DNA reads as TGTGCCAGCAGCTTAGGGGCACAGGGGAACACTGAAGCTTTCTTT. The full variable domain, its missing parts supplied by reference TRBV5-6 and TRBJ1-1, is DAGVTQSPTHLIKTRGQQVTLRCSPKSGHDTVSWYQQALGQGPQFIFQYYEEEERQRGNFPDRFSGHQFPNYSSELNVNALLLGDSALYLCASSLGAQGNTEAFFGQGTRLTVV.

V gene TRBV19 combines with J gene TRBJ2-7; no clear D. The CDR3 runs 11 residues. Trimming took off 3 bases at V and 5 bases at J, with 5 bases between the two ends. CDR1 and CDR2 from the germline V gene are LNHDA and SQIVND (reference sequence). CDR3 bases: TGTGCCAGTAGTATCGGAAACGAGCAGTACTTC. Amino acid sequence: CASSIGNEQYF.

This clone is medium-sized. V usage is TRBV6-4 and J usage is TRBJ2-1, with 12 nucleotides matching TRBD2. CDR1 is MRHNA, CDR2 SNTAGT, per germline. Losses at the gene ends were 3 bases for V and 7 bases for J; bases not matched to a gene: 1. The CDR3 contains 14 residues. This CDR3 is CASSEGTSGNEQFF. CDR3 nucleotide sequence: TGTGCCAGCAGTGAGGGGACTAGCGGGAATGAGCAGTTCTTC.

The chain carries TRBV7-2 and TRBJ1-5; D may be TRBD1 (5 bases). The V gene's germline CDR1 is SGHTA and CDR2 FQGNSA. The CDR3 is 14 amino acids. The germline V and J ends were trimmed by 5 bases and 0 bases, with 8 bases remaining between them. In DNA, the CDR3 is TGTGCCAGCAGCCGGACACTTAGCAATCAGCCCCAGCATTTT. Encoded protein: CASSRTLSNQPQHF. Variable domain in full (rest from reference TRBV7-2 and TRBJ1-5): GAGVSQSPSNKVTEKGKDVELRCDPISGHTALYWYRQSLGQGLEFLIYFQGNSAPDKSGLPSDRFSAERTGGSVSTLTIQRTQQEDSAVYLCASSRTLSNQPQHFGDGTRLSIL.

The chain uses TRBV10-3 and TRBJ1-1, with D unresolved. V lost 0 bases and J lost 3, with 8 bases in between. Per germline, CDR1 ENHRY and CDR2 SYGVKD. CDR3 length: 14 amino acids. The CDR3 region has the DNA TGTGCCATCAGTGAGTCGAGTGGGGACACTGAAGCTTTCTTT. As protein: CAISESSGDTEAFF.

The table lists this clone with a few counts. The chain carries TRBV30 and TRBJ1-1; 9 nucleotides line up with TRBD1. Per the germline V gene, CDR1 is GTSNPN and CDR2 is SVGIG (reference sequence). The CDR3 has 13 residues. The CDR3 is CAAWGQGWTEAFF. The CDR3 DNA reads as TGTGCAGCCTGGGGACAGGGATGGACTGAAGCTTTCTTT. The whole variable domain, filled in from reference TRBV30 and TRBJ1-1, reads SQTIHQWPATLVQPVGSPLSLECTVEGTSNPNLYWYRQAAGRGLQLLFYSVGIGQISSEVPQNLSASRPQDRQFILSSKKLLLSDSGFYLCAAWGQGWTEAFFGQGTRLTVV.

About this clone itself: Other nucleotide sequences from this sample produce the same CDR3. The V and J genes are TRBV9 and TRBJ2-3; TRBD1 agrees at 7 bases. CDR1 SGDLS and CDR2 YYNGEE come from the germline V gene. The ends lost 0 bases at V and 3 bases at J; junction bases unmatched: 1. The CDR3 runs to 14 residues. This chain's CDR3 is CASSVGQGTDTQYF. The CDR3 DNA is TGTGCCAGCAGCGTAGGACAGGGAACAGATACGCAGTATTTT.

The chain has TRBV11-2 and TRBJ1-2; unclear D gene. In germline, CDR1 is SGHAT, CDR2 FQNNGV. The germline V and J ends were trimmed by 0 bases and 8 bases, with 7 bases remaining between them. This CDR3 spans 12 amino acids. In DNA, the CDR3 is TGTGCCAGCAGCTTAGATCGGTGGGGCTACACCTTC. Translated: CASSLDRWGYTF.

The chain uses TRBV10-3 and TRBJ1-2; tentative D call: TRBD1 (6 bases). V lost 4 bases, J lost 4 bases, and 7 bases lay in between. The CDR3 totals 12 residues. Per germline, CDR1 ENHRY and CDR2 SYGVKD. CDR3 DNA: TGTGCCATCAGTGGGACAGTCTATGGCTACACCTTC. It specifies CAISGTVYGYTF.

This clone was counted once. The V gene is TRBV7-8, the J gene TRBJ1-2; D possibly corresponds to TRBD1 (5 bases). The germline gives CDR1 SGHVS, CDR2 FQNEAQ. CDR3 length: 14 amino acids. V lost 1 base and J 4 bases, leaving 10 bases between the germline ends. The CDR3 region is CASSLGGASYGYTF. The CDR3 coding sequence is TGTGCCAGCAGCTTAGGGGGCGCGTCCTATGGCTACACCTTC.

The chain employs TRBV29-1 and TRBJ1-2, with a tentative D call TRBD1 (5 bases). CDR3 length equals 12 residues. Trimming stripped 7 bases from V and 7 bases from J, with 16 bases between. Germline-derived CDR1 and CDR2 are SQVTM and ANQGSEA. The CDR3 DNA sequence: TGCAGCGCTGGACACGGGTTAAGTGGCTACACCTTC. Translation gives CSAGHGLSGYTF.

The V and J genes are TRBV30 and TRBJ1-1; no clear D gene. The CDR3 has 11 amino acids. CDR1 and CDR2 from the germline V gene are GTSNPN and SVGIG (reference sequence). The CDR3 here is CGGDKGTEAFF. Written as DNA, the CDR3 is TGTGGGGGAGACAAGGGCACTGAAGCTTTCTTT.

This chain joins TRBV19 and TRBJ1-1; D is ambiguous. The CDR3 has 14 amino acids. CDR1 is LNHDA and CDR2 is SQIVND in the germline V gene (reference sequence). Trimming pared 3 bases from V and 1 base from J, leaving 9 bases between. CDR3 region: CASSIQVSNTEAFF. CDR3 sequence (DNA): TGTGCCAGTAGTATTCAGGTATCGAACACTGAAGCTTTCTTT. The full variable domain, its missing parts supplied by reference TRBV19 and TRBJ1-1, is DGGITQSPKYLFRKEGQNVTLSCEQNLNHDAMYWYRQDPGQGLRLIYYSQIVNDFQKGDIAEGYSVSREKKESFPLTVTSAQKNPTAFYLCASSIQVSNTEAFFGQGTRLTVV.

The chain couples TRBV2 to TRBJ1-3, with TRBD1 matching 8 bases. The CDR3 has 16 residues. Germline assignment: CDR1 SNHLY and CDR2 FYNNEI. V was pared by 3 bases and J by 6 bases, with 10 bases of the junction left unmatched. The CDR3 region has the DNA TGTGCCAGCAGTGAGGTTCCGGGACAGGTGATAAACACCATATATTTT. It encodes CASSEVPGQVINTIYF.

This chain connects TRBV28 to TRBJ2-7; 9 bases are a match to TRBD2. V lost 5 bases to trimming and J lost 3 bases; unmatched junction nucleotides: 8. This CDR3 is 15 amino acids long. Germline V gene sequence: CDR1 MDHEN, CDR2 SYDVKM. This CDR3 is CASSPAGGGIYEQYF. The DNA of the CDR3 is TGTGCCAGCAGTCCTGCGGGAGGGGGTATCTACGAGCAGTACTTC.